The 21 T cell receptor beta chains listed next were all sequenced from one sample in a study of blood T cells in healthy people across ages. Sample-barcoded 5' priming and a J-beta primer mix drove a second PCR of roughly 7 to 11 cycles. Each CDR3 protein is one row after TCRdb ran MiXCR on the 5' RACE reads. In the table there are around 1.5 million distinct CDR3 sequences, 34% of which are singletons. The sequenced sample consisted of blood. Source of these receptors: a woman in her 30s in good health.

The chain carries TRBV20-1 and TRBJ2-7, with D perhaps matching TRBD1 or TRBD2 (5 bases each). This CDR3 region has 16 residues. The V gene lost 5 bases and the J gene lost 2 bases, with 22 bases spanning the gap. From germline, CDR1 is DFQATT and CDR2 SNEGSKA (reference sequence). The CDR3 loop reads CSAGDPGSERPYEQYF. The CDR3 DNA follows: TGCAGTGCTGGGGACCCGGGATCTGAGCGCCCCTACGAGCAGTACTTC.

The chain has TRBV29-1 and TRBJ1-5; D not certain. CDR1 SQVTM and CDR2 ANQGSEA come from the germline V gene. The CDR3 runs 12 residues. V was trimmed by 6 bases and J by 4 bases, leaving 10 bases between them. CDR3 nucleotide sequence: TGCAGCGTGGGAATGGAGAATCAGCCCCAGCATTTT. Translating it yields CSVGMENQPQHF.

The sample holds a few counts of this clonotype. The chain is built from TRBV10-3 and TRBJ2-7, with D possibly being TRBD2 (6 bases). Germline CDR1 ENHRY, CDR2 SYGVKD. CDR3 size: 12 residues. V shed 10 bases and J shed 1 base, with 11 bases lying between them. Written as DNA, the CDR3 is TGTGCCACTGGCGGGACGTCCTACGAGCAGTACTTC. Encoded protein: CATGGTSYEQYF.

The CDR3 DNA sequence: TGCAGTGCTAGAGAGGGACTAGCGAGAGAGACCCAGTACTTC. Translating it yields CSAREGLARETQYF. The V call is TRBV20-1, the J call TRBJ2-5; 10 bases match TRBD2. V lost 0 bases, J lost 4 bases, and 2 bases stayed unmatched. This CDR3 has 14 residues. Germline V gene data show CDR1 as DFQATT and CDR2 as SNEGSKA (reference sequence).

This clonotype appeared many times. The chain has TRBV12-3 or TRBV12-4 and TRBJ2-7, with TRBD2 matching 7 bases. The CDR3 loop spans 14 amino acids. V gave up 5 bases and J gave up 5 bases; unmatched junction bases: 9. The CDR3 DNA follows: TGTGCCAGCAGTCCTCGGACCGGGGGGAACGAGCAGTACTTC. Translating gives CASSPRTGGNEQYF.

The chain combines TRBV29-1 with TRBJ1-2; no firm D call. Trimming pared 6 bases from V and 1 base from J, leaving 9 bases between. Germline V lookup: CDR1 SQVTM, CDR2 ANQGSEA. The CDR3 runs to 12 residues. DNA of the CDR3: TGCAGCGTCGAGGCCTTTAACTATGGCTACACCTTC. Its protein product is CSVEAFNYGYTF. The full variable domain, completed using reference TRBV29-1 and TRBJ1-2, is SAVISQKPSRDICQRGTSLTIQCQVDSQVTMMFWYRQQPGQSLTLIATANQGSEATYESGFVIDKFPISRPNLTFSTLTVSNMSPEDSSIYLCSVEAFNYGYTFGSGTRLTVV.

About this clonotype itself: Germline is not matched at one junction end, which may reflect a read error. The V call is TRBV13, the J call TRBJ2-1; D is unclear. The CDR3 is made up of 15 amino acids. CDR1 and CDR2 from the germline V gene are PRHDT and FYEKMQ (reference sequence). The CDR3 region is CASSSPTESYDEQFF. CDR3 nucleotides: TGTGCCAGCAGCTCACCGACGGAATCCTACGATGAGCAGTTCTTC.

The genes are TRBV7-2 and TRBJ2-3; TRBD1 aligns across 7 bases. The CDR3 extends over 17 amino acids. J was trimmed by 1 base and V by 2 bases; bases with no gene match: 9. Germline V gene data show CDR1 as SGHTA and CDR2 as FQGNSA. The CDR3 spells CASSLQRDRAGTDTQYF. The CDR3 nucleotides are TGTGCCAGCAGCTTACAAAGAGACAGGGCGGGCACAGATACGCAGTATTTT.

This chain connects TRBV3-1 to TRBJ2-5; D uncertain. This CDR3 has 12 residues. Germline CDR1 LGHDT, CDR2 YNNKEL (reference sequence). V lost 4 bases and J 7 bases, leaving 10 bases between the germline ends. Written as DNA, the CDR3 is TGTGCCAGCAGCCCCGAAACGCGGACCCAGTACTTC. This encodes CASSPETRTQYF.

The CDR3 sequence: CASSFPQGDTQYF. Written as DNA, the CDR3 is TGCGCCAGCAGCTTTCCTCAGGGGGATACGCAGTATTTT. V and J are TRBV5-1 and TRBJ2-3; D may be TRBD1 (6 bases). Germline V gene sequence: CDR1 SGHRS, CDR2 YFSETQ. V was shortened by 2 bases and J by 6 bases, with 10 bases between the two germline ends. The CDR3 totals 13 residues. Combining the CDR3 with reference TRBV5-1 and TRBJ2-3 gives the whole variable domain KAGVTQTPRYLIKTRGQQVTLSCSPISGHRSVSWYQQTPGQGLQFLFEYFSETQRNKGNFPGRFSGRQFSNSRSEMNVSTLELGDSALYLCASSFPQGDTQYFGPGTRLTVL.

This clonotype was recorded at least ten times. The V call is TRBV6-5, the J call TRBJ2-3, with 10 bases identical to TRBD2. The CDR3 sequence is 15 residues long. Germline values: CDR1 MNHEY, CDR2 SVGAGI. Trimming removed 5 bases from V and 1 base from J; junction bases left unmatched: 3. The CDR3 loop is CASSNLAGGTDTQYF. The CDR3 region has the DNA TGTGCCAGCAGTAACCTAGCGGGGGGCACAGATACGCAGTATTTT.

This clonotype has just a few counts. The V call is TRBV7-2, the J call TRBJ1-4, with D tentatively TRBD1 (5 bases). V lost 5 bases and J 7 bases, leaving 17 bases between the germline ends. Germline assignment: CDR1 SGHTA and CDR2 FQGNSA. CDR3 length: 15 amino acids. The CDR3 here is CASSPYNPGGEKLFF. The DNA for the CDR3 is TGTGCCAGCAGCCCTTACAACCCTGGGGGTGAAAAACTGTTTTTT.

CDR3 sequence (DNA): TGTGCCAGCAGCCACTGGACAGGAGAGCAGTTCTTC. It translates to CASSHWTGEQFF. The V call is TRBV3-1, the J call TRBJ2-1, with 7 positions matching TRBD1. From germline, CDR1 is LGHDT and CDR2 YNNKEL (reference sequence). J was trimmed by 10 bases and V by 3 bases; bases with no gene match: 3. This CDR3 spans 12 amino acids.

This clonotype appeared a few times. The rearrangement uses TRBV7-3 and TRBJ2-1; 10 nucleotides agree with TRBD1. Germline CDR1 is SGHTA and CDR2 is FQGTGA. V lost 2 bases and J lost 6; bases outside the gene matches: 13. The CDR3 runs to 18 residues. The CDR3 DNA is TGTGCCAGCAGCTTATTATCGTCCGGACAGGGGGTGCGCAATGAGCAGTTCTTC. Protein product: CASSLLSSGQGVRNEQFF.

The V gene is TRBV28, the J gene TRBJ1-1; D may be TRBD1 (5 bases). Germline V lookup: CDR1 MDHEN, CDR2 SYDVKM. This CDR3 comprises 14 residues. Between the trimmed V and J ends, which lost 3 bases and 4 bases, there was a span of 12 bases. CDR3 bases: TGTGCCAGCAGTTTCGCAGGGAGGAGCACTGAAGCTTTCTTT. Translating gives CASSFAGRSTEAFF.

This clonotype was seen more than once but under ten times. The gene calls are TRBV7-2 and TRBJ1-1, with unresolved D. V lost 4 bases and J 5 bases, leaving 11 bases between the germline ends. In germline, CDR1 is SGHTA, CDR2 FQGNSA. The length of the CDR3 is 13 residues. The chain's CDR3 is CASSSKVRTEAFF. DNA of the CDR3: TGTGCCAGCAGCTCCAAGGTGAGGACTGAAGCTTTCTTT.

Only a few counts were recorded for this clonotype. The rearrangement uses TRBV7-9 and TRBJ2-1; 8 bases agree with TRBD2. Germline lookup yields CDR1 SEHNR and CDR2 FQNEAQ (reference sequence). The CDR3 has 15 amino acids. V was clipped by 5 bases and J by 4 bases; unmatched bases: 7. In DNA, the CDR3 is TGTGCCAGCAGCCTAGAACTAGCGGTTTACAATGAGCAGTTCTTC. Translating it yields CASSLELAVYNEQFF.

This clonotype has only a few counts. The J gene is TRBJ2-3, the V gene TRBV20-1, with unresolved D. CDR1 DFQATT and CDR2 SNEGSKA come from the germline V gene (reference sequence). The CDR3 runs to 14 residues. Trimming removed 0 bases from V and 4 bases from J, with 11 bases in between. CDR3 region: CSAREETKADTQYF. CDR3 nucleotide sequence: TGCAGTGCTAGAGAAGAGACCAAAGCAGATACGCAGTATTTT.

The genes are TRBV6-4 and TRBJ1-2; D might be TRBD1 (5 bases). The CDR3 runs 14 residues. V shed 10 bases and J shed 4 bases, with 19 bases lying between them. Germline lookup yields CDR1 MRHNA and CDR2 SNTAGT. CDR3 bases: TGTGCCATCCCCCGGGGGTTCATCAGCTATGGCTACACCTTC. Translated: CAIPRGFISYGYTF.

This clonotype was counted only a few times. The V call is TRBV20-1, the J call TRBJ2-5; 8 bases fit TRBD1. Near its end, the DNA agrees better with TRBJ2-7, so the J call may be wrong. Germline-derived CDR1 and CDR2 are DFQATT and SNEGSKA (reference sequence). The CDR3 has 15 amino acids. CDR3 sequence reads: CSADEGAGGFYEQYF. The CDR3 coding sequence is TGCAGTGCCGATGAAGGGGCAGGGGGCTTCTACGAGCAGTACTTC.

There are many counts of this clonotype. The V and J genes are TRBV13 and TRBJ1-2; D unclear. The germline V gene encodes CDR1 PRHDT and CDR2 FYEKMQ (reference sequence). The germline V and J ends were trimmed by 3 bases and 1 base, with 6 bases remaining between them. The CDR3 length is 13 residues. DNA for the CDR3: TGTGCCAGCAGCTTTGACATTAACTATGGCTACACCTTC. It codes for CASSFDINYGYTF.